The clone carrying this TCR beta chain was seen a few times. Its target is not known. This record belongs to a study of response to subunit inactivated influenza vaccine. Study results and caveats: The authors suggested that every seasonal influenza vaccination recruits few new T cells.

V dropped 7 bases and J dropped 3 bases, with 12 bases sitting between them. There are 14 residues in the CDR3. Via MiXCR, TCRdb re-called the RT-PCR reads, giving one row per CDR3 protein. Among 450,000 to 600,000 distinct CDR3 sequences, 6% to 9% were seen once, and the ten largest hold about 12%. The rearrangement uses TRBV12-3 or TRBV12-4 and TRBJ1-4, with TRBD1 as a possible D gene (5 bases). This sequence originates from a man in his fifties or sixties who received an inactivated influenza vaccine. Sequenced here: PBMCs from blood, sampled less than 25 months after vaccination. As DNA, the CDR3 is TGTGCCAGCAAACCACAGGAGGCTAATGAAAAACTGTTTTTT. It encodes CASKPQEANEKLFF.